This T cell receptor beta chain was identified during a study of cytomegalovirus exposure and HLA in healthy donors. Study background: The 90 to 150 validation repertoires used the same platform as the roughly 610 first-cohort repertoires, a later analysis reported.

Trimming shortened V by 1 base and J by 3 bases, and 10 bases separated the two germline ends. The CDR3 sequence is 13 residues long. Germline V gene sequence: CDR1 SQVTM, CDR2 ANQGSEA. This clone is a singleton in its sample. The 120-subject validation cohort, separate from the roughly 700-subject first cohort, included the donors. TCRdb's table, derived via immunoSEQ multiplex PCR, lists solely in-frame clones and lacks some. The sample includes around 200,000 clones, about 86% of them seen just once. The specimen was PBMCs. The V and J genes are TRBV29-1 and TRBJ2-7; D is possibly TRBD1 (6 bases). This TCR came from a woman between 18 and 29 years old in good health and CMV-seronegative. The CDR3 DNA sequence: TGCAGCGTTGAAGGGACAGAAGACTACGAGCAGTACTTC. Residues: CSVEGTEDYEQYF.